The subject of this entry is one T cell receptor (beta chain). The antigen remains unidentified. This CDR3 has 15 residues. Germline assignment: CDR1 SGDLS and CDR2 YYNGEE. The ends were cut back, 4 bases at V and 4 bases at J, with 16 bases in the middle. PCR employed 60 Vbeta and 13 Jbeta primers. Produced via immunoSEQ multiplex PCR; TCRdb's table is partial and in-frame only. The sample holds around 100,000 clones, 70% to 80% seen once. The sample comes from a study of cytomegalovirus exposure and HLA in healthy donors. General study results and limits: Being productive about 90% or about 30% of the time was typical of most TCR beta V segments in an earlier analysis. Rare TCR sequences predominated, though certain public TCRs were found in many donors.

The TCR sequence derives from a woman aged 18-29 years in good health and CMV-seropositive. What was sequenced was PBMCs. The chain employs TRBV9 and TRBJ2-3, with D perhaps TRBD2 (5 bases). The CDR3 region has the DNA TGTGCCAGCAGCCCGGGAAATATGAGAGCAGATACGCAGTATTTT. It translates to CASSPGNMRADTQYF.